Below are 10 T cell receptor beta chains sequenced from a single sample in a study of Ad26.COV2.S vaccination and SARS-CoV-2 variants. Described treatment: around 19 received Ad26.COV2.S at low or high dose, single or two shots; about five received placebo; per-sample allocation not given. Sampling was performed 63 days after the first vaccine or placebo injection. The data were produced by immunoSEQ multiplex PCR, yet TCRdb's version contains in-frame clones alone and is incomplete. Seen here are around 320,000 clones, over 75% observed once, and the top ten hold 3.4%. The sample in question was peripheral blood, obtained in a trial of Ad26.COV2.S vaccine versus placebo. These TCRs come from a person aged 18 to 65 who received the Ad26.COV2.S COVID-19 vaccine or a placebo.

The rearrangement joins TRBV2 to TRBJ1-3; D call uncertain. V lost 7 bases, J lost 4 bases, and 5 bases lay in between. Per germline, CDR1 SNHLY and CDR2 FYNNEI. This CDR3 comprises 11 residues. The CDR3: CASIMGNTIYF. In nucleotides, the CDR3 is TGTGCCAGCATTATGGGAAACACCATATATTTT.

By sample fraction, this clone is medium-sized. This rearrangement joins TRBV6-6 to TRBJ2-7; D is unclear. Per germline, CDR1 MNHNY and CDR2 SVGAGI (reference sequence). The CDR3 extends over 12 amino acids. V was trimmed by 5 bases and J by 6 bases, leaving 11 bases between them. The CDR3 bases are TGTGCCAGCAGTCCCCTTCGGGTCGAGCAGTACTTC. It translates to CASSPLRVEQYF.

The rearrangement joins TRBV5-1 to TRBJ1-1, with D unresolved. The CDR3 is made up of 13 amino acids. V gave up 3 bases and J gave up 2 bases, with 8 bases separating them. Germline CDR1 and CDR2: SGHRS and YFSETQ. In DNA, the CDR3 is TGCGCCAGCAGCTCCAGCTTCAACACTGAAGCTTTCTTT. It yields the protein CASSSSFNTEAFF.

This clone was picked up one time. This chain joins TRBV25-1 and TRBJ1-1, with D unresolved. The CDR3 length is 13 residues. Per the germline V gene, CDR1 is MGHDK and CDR2 is SYGVNS. Trimming left V 9 bases short and J 0 bases short, with 11 bases between. CDR3: CASNRGMNTEAFF. CDR3 coding DNA: TGTGCCAGTAATCGGGGAATGAACACTGAAGCTTTCTTT.

Written as DNA, the CDR3 is TGCGCCAGCAGCCCAAAACCACGGGGCAGCAATCAGCCCCAGCATTTT. Residues: CASSPKPRGSNQPQHF. The chain links TRBV4-3 to TRBJ1-5; D is possibly TRBD1 (5 bases). Germline V gene sequence: CDR1 LGHNA, CDR2 YSLEER. The CDR3 length is 16 residues. The V and J ends lost 4 bases and 1 base respectively, with 14 bases between them.

The rearrangement uses TRBV24-1 and TRBJ1-2, with 7 bases that match TRBD1. The germline V gene encodes CDR1 KGHDR and CDR2 SFDVKD. The CDR3 has 14 amino acids. V lost 8 bases to trimming and J lost 1 base; unmatched junction nucleotides: 6. The CDR3 spells CATKGANFNYGYTF. The CDR3 bases are TGTGCCACCAAGGGGGCCAACTTTAACTATGGCTACACCTTC.

This clone has just one count. V and J are TRBV7-6 and TRBJ1-1; D is uncertain. CDR3 length: 14 residues. Germline CDR1 is SGHVS and CDR2 is FNYEAQ. V was clipped by 0 bases and J by 1 base, with 6 bases between them. The CDR3 loop is CASSLARQNTEAFF. The CDR3 nucleotides are TGTGCCAGCAGCTTAGCAAGGCAGAACACTGAAGCTTTCTTT.

The chain carries TRBV18 and TRBJ1-6, with 7 bases that match TRBD1. The germline gives CDR1 KGHSH, CDR2 LQKENI. The CDR3 length is 14 residues. V lost 2 bases and J lost 9; bases outside the gene matches: 4. The CDR3 here is CASSPEAGGSPLHF. The CDR3 coding sequence is TGTGCCAGCTCACCAGAGGCAGGGGGTTCACCCCTCCACTTT.

The chain recombines TRBV6-5 with TRBJ1-6; D gene unclear. This CDR3 region has 15 residues. The V end lost 5 bases, the J end lost 9 bases, and 17 bases lay between the germline ends. Germline CDR1 and CDR2: MNHEY and SVGAGI. In nucleotides, the CDR3 is TGTGCCAGCAGTACAGTCGGCGTCGAGAGTTCACCCCTCCACTTT. It codes for CASSTVGVESSPLHF.

The genes are TRBV9 and TRBJ1-6, with 8 positions matching TRBD1. The CDR3 length is 17 residues. Germline assignment: CDR1 SGDLS and CDR2 YYNGEE. The junction had 4 bases not matched to a gene; V was cut back by 0 bases and J by 2 bases. CDR3 in DNA: TGTGCCAGCAGCGTAGCTAGGGACAGGACCTATAATTCACCCCTCCACTTT. It translates to CASSVARDRTYNSPLHF. Supplemented by reference TRBV9 and TRBJ1-6, the full variable domain reads DSGVTQTPKHLITATGQRVTLRCSPRSGDLSVYWYQQSLDQGLQFLIQYYNGEERAKGNILERFSAQQFPDLHSELNLSSLELGDSALYFCASSVARDRTYNSPLHFGNGTRLTVT.